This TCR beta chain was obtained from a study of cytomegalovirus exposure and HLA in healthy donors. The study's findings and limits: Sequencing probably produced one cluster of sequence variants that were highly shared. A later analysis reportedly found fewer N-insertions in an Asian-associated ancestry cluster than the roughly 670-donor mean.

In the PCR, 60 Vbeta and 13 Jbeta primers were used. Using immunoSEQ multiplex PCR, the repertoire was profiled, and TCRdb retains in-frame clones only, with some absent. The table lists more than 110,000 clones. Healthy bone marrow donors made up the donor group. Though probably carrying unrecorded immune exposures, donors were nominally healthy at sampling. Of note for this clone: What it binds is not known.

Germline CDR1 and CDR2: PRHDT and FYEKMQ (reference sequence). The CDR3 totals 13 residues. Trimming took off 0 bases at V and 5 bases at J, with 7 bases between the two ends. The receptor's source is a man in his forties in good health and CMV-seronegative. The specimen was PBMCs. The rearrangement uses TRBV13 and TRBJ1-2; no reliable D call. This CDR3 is CASSLGQSYGYTF. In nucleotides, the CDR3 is TGTGCCAGCAGCTTAGGACAGTCTTATGGCTACACCTTC.